The 6 T cell receptor beta chains reported below all come from one sample, sequenced in a study of T cell repertoires in cytomegalovirus infection. TCRdb passed the reads through MiXCR, listing each CDR3 protein once. In the table there are about 890,000 distinct CDR3 sequences, around a third of which are singletons. Their target antigens are unknown. The sequenced sample was cultured CD8+ T cells from PBMCs, obtained from culture after CMV antigen stimulation. These receptors were obtained from a human donor in good health (CMV status not recorded). Some clones in this sample may be carry-over from other donors' samples.

As for this clonotype: This may be a read error: a much more frequent sequence differs by one nucleotide. V is TRBV19 and J is TRBJ2-2, with D uncertain. V was cut by 5 bases and J by 7 bases, with 8 bases left in between. The CDR3 totals 12 residues. Germline CDR1 LNHDA, CDR2 SQIVND (reference sequence). CDR3 protein: CASSFLCGELFF. In DNA, the CDR3 is TGTGCCAGTAGTTTTTTGTGCGGGGAGCTGTTTTTT.

Remarks on this clonotype: A much larger clone lies a single base off, so this may be a read error. The CDR3 region has the DNA TGTGTCAGCAACAAACAGGGGAACTACGAGCAGTACTTC. Translated: CVSNKQGNYEQYF. The chain carries TRBV7-4 and TRBJ2-7, with 7 bases aligning to TRBD1. CDR3 length: 13 residues. The V gene's germline CDR1 is SGHVT and CDR2 SQSDAQ.

This clonotype occurred many times. The CDR3 DNA is TGTGCCAGCGCCCAGTTGGGAGGCTCCGGGGAGCTGTTTTTT. Its translation: CASAQLGGSGELFF. V is TRBV7-6 and J is TRBJ2-2; weak D call: TRBD2 (6 bases). CDR1 and CDR2 (germline): SGHVS, FNYEAQ. This CDR3 comprises 14 residues. V was shortened by 8 bases and J by 6 bases, with 16 bases between the two germline ends.

Of note for this clonotype: One end of the junction is discordant with germline, which a read error may explain. The chain recombines TRBV7-9 with TRBJ1-2; no reliable D call. The CDR3 is 13 amino acids. The germline V gene encodes CDR1 SEHNR and CDR2 FQNEAQ (reference sequence). The CDR3 spells CASSLASLYDYTF. Here the CDR3 DNA reads TGTGCCAGCAGCTTAGCGAGCTTATATGACTACACCTTC.

This clonotype was seen at least ten times. The CDR3 here is CATSDSQTVYNEQFF. In DNA, the CDR3 is TGTGCCACCAGTGATTCTCAGACAGTTTACAATGAGCAGTTCTTC. J is TRBJ2-1 and V is TRBV24-1, with TRBD1 as a possible D gene (5 bases). Germline values: CDR1 KGHDR, CDR2 SFDVKD. CDR3 length: 15 amino acids. Trimming removed 2 bases at V and 4 bases at J, with 11 bases between.

The rearrangement links TRBV15 to TRBJ1-4; D is unclear. The CDR3 extends over 14 amino acids. V gave up 3 bases and J gave up 5 bases, with 10 bases separating them. Germline loops: CDR1 LNHNV, CDR2 YYDKDF (reference sequence). DNA of the CDR3: TGTGCCACCAGCAGTTCGGGGTACAATGAAAAACTGTTTTTT. It specifies CATSSSGYNEKLFF.